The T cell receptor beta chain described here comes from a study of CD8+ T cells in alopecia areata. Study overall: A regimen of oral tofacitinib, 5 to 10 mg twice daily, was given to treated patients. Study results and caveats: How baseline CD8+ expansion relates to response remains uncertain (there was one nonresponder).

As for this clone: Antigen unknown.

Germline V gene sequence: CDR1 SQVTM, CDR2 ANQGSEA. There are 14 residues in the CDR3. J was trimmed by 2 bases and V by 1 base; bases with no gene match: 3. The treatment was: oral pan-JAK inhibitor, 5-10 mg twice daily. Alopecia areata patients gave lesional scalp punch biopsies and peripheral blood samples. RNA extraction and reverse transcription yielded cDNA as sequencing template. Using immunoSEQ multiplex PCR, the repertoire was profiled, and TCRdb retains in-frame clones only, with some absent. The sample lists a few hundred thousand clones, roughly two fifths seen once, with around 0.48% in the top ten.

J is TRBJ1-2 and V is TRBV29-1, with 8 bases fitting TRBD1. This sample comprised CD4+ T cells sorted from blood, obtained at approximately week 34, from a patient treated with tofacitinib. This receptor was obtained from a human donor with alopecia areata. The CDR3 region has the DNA TGCAGCGTTGAAGGGACAGGGATGAACTATGGCTACACCTTC. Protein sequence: CSVEGTGMNYGYTF.